These T cell receptor beta chains were read from a single sample in a study of blood T cell repertoires in COVID-19. Profiling relied on immunoSEQ multiplex PCR, and the TCRdb table lists in-frame clones only, not all of them. The sample shows roughly 250,000 clones, 82% of them seen only once. The sequencing sample was made of peripheral blood. These receptors originate from a woman of 80 years or more with active or convalescent COVID-19. Both conserved end residues are part of each CDR3. The D gene is left open where the match is weak. For some rows the clone size is stated as once, few or many, or as a class when expanded; others skip it.

cdr3_length d_call j_call clone_size v_call cdr3_aa cdr3_nt
15 NA TRBJ1-2 NA TRBV4-1 CASSQEITGYYGYTF TGCGCCAGCAGCCAAGAGATTACAGGGTACTATGGCTACACCTTC
13 NA TRBJ1-2 NA TRBV12-3/TRBV12-4 CASSYTAVYGYTF TGTGCCAGCAGCTACACAGCGGTCTATGGCTACACCTTC
14 NA TRBJ1-1 few TRBV12-5 CASGLDPTGTEAFF TGTGCTAGTGGTTTGGACCCTACAGGGACTGAAGCTTTCTTT
13 NA TRBJ1-2 NA TRBV20-1 CSASTRGNFGYTF TGCAGTGCTAGTACCCGGGGGAATTTCGGCTACACCTTC
15 TRBD1 TRBJ1-5 NA TRBV27 CASSRQGGINQPQHF TGTGCCAGCAGTCGACAGGGTGGCATCAATCAGCCCCAGCATTTT
12 TRBD2 TRBJ2-7 NA TRBV6-5 CASRREYYEQYF TGTGCCAGCAGGCGGGAGTACTACGAGCAGTACTTC
15 NA TRBJ1-2 NA TRBV27 CASRGYQANSYGYTF TGTGCCAGCAGAGGTTATCAGGCCAATTCTTATGGCTACACCTTC
13 NA TRBJ1-2 NA TRBV27 CASSFLRSRGYTF TGTGCCAGCAGTTTCCTGCGGTCGAGGGGCTACACCTTC
16 TRBD1 TRBJ2-6 NA TRBV5-1 CASSSTGSSGANVLTF TGCGCCAGCAGCTCGACAGGGTCCTCTGGGGCCAACGTCCTGACTTTC
13 TRBD1 TRBJ1-2 NA TRBV5-6 CASSYQDRPRGTF TGTGCCAGCAGCTACCAGGACAGGCCCCGCGGGACCTTC
11 NA TRBJ2-1 NA TRBV2 CASSEARLSFF TGTGCCAGCAGTGAAGCGAGGTTGTCGTTCTTC
19 TRBD1 TRBJ2-2 NA TRBV15 CATSRDTSLGRGNAGELFF TGTGCCACCAGCAGAGATACGAGTTTGGGCAGGGGGAACGCCGGGGAGCTGTTTTTT
16 TRBD1 TRBJ1-1 NA TRBV29-1 CSTLGGQTSGNTEAFF TGCAGCACCTTAGGGGGACAGACTTCGGGGAACACTGAAGCTTTCTTT
14 TRBD1 TRBJ2-3 few TRBV5-1 CASSLDRGTDTQYF TGCGCCAGCAGCTTAGACAGGGGGACAGATACGCAGTATTTT
16 TRBD2 TRBJ2-1 NA TRBV4-1 CASSPVERGAGNEQFF TGCGCCAGCAGCCCAGTTGAGCGGGGGGCTGGCAATGAGCAGTTCTTC
14 TRBD1 TRBJ2-3 NA TRBV27 CASSLGVGQGPQYF TGTGCCAGCAGTTTGGGGGTTGGACAGGGCCCGCAGTATTTT
13 NA TRBJ2-3 NA TRBV28 CASSLAGADTQYF TGTGCCAGCAGTTTAGCCGGGGCAGATACGCAGTATTTT
15 NA TRBJ2-6 NA TRBV11-2 CASSLGTAGANVLTF TGTGCCAGCAGCTTAGGGACAGCTGGGGCCAACGTCCTGACTTTC
18 TRBD1 TRBJ1-6 NA TRBV4-1 CASSQPGGTGDLNSPLHF TGCGCCAGCAGCCAACCGGGTGGGACAGGGGATTTGAATTCACCCCTCCACTTT
14 TRBD1 TRBJ2-2 NA TRBV7-2 CASSSQGATGELFF TGTGCCAGCAGCTCGCAGGGGGCCACCGGGGAGCTGTTTTTT
17 TRBD1 TRBJ1-5 NA TRBV15 CATSRDQTGGSNQPQHF TGTGCCACCAGCAGAGATCAGACAGGGGGTAGCAATCAGCCCCAGCATTTT
14 TRBD1 TRBJ1-5 NA TRBV6-5 CASVWGQGGQPQHF TGTGCCAGCGTATGGGGACAGGGCGGTCAGCCCCAGCATTTT
16 NA TRBJ1-4 NA TRBV5-4 CASSPGGGLANEKLFF TGTGCCAGCAGCCCCGGGGGGGGATTGGCTAATGAAAAACTGTTTTTT